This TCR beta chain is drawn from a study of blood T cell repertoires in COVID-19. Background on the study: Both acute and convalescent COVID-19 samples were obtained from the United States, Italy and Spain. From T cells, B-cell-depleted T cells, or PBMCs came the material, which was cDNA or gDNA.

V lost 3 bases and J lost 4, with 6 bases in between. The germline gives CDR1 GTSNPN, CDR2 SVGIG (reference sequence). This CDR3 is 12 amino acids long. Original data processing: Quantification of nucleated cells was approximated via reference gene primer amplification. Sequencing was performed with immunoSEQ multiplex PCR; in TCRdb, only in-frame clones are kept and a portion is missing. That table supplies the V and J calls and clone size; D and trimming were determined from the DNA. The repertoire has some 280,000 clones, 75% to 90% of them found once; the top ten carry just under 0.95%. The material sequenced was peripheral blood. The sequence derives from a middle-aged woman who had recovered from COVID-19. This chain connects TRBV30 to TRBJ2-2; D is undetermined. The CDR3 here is CAWSKLTGELFF. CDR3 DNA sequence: TGTGCCTGGAGCAAACTCACCGGGGAGCTGTTTTTT.